This TCR beta chain was identified in a study of Ad26.COV2.S vaccination and SARS-CoV-2 variants. Study details: Intramuscular Ad26.COV2.S at 5x10^10 or 1x10^11 viral particles.

Concerning this clone itself: Its antigen remains unidentified.

Treatment given: 15 to 20 received Ad26.COV2.S at low or high dose, single or two shots; about 5 received placebo; per-sample allocation not given. Sampling was performed 63 days after the first vaccine or placebo injection. An Ad26 vector that expressed Wuhan-strain SARS-CoV-2 spike constituted the vaccine. Trimming took off 5 bases at V and 5 bases at J, with 13 bases between the two ends. The CDR3 is made up of 14 amino acids. The V gene's germline CDR1 is SGHNT and CDR2 YENEEA. Study-wide points: The TCR breadth and depth analyses may have understated or missed part of the total T cell responses. Reported findings describe substantial breadth in spike-specific CD8+ and CD4+ T cell responses following vaccination.

Generated by immunoSEQ multiplex PCR, the TCRdb table keeps only in-frame clones and is missing some. The table includes roughly 300,000 clones, about 87% detected once. The rearrangement uses TRBV11-3 and TRBJ2-1; D is possibly TRBD2 (6 bases). This TCR was recovered from a person aged 18-65 years who received the Ad26.COV2.S COVID-19 vaccine or a placebo. Sequencing used peripheral blood, obtained in a trial of Ad26.COV2.S vaccine versus placebo. CDR3 nucleotides: TGTGCCAGCAGCCCCACGCGGGGCCACAATGAGCAGTTCTTC. It yields the protein CASSPTRGHNEQFF.